A single sample gave rise to the 32 T cell receptor beta chains below, sequenced in a study of T cell clonality in common variable immunodeficiency. The assay was immunoSEQ multiplex PCR, and TCRdb's table has in-frame clones only and misses some. The table lists tens of thousands of clones, no singletons, with approximately 2.6% in the top ten. Sequencing was carried out using peripheral blood mononuclear cells. Source of these receptors: a person between 18 and 75 years old in good health.

This clone was picked up many times. From the germline J gene comes the end of the CDR3, since the read stops 3 residues before it. The rearrangement uses TRBV14 and TRBJ2-5; 7 bases fit TRBD2. The CDR3 runs 16 residues. From germline, CDR1 is SGHDN and CDR2 FVKESK. V was clipped by 1 base and J by 3 bases; unmatched bases: 8. The part of the CDR3 DNA that was read is TGTGCCAGCAGCCAAGTTGTCTGGCTAGCGGAAGAGACC. Its protein product is CASSQVVWLAEET. The full CDR3 reads CASSQVVWLAEETQYF.

This clone has a handful of counts. The observed sequence ends 3 residues before the CDR3 terminus, with the missing tail filled in from the germline J gene. This chain uses TRBV19 with TRBJ2-2; D is perhaps TRBD2 (6 bases). This CDR3 contains 14 residues. CDR1 LNHDA and CDR2 SQIVND come from the germline V gene (reference sequence). The CDR3 protein is CASSSNGGDEKLFF. The CDR3 bases that were read are TGTGCCAGCAGCAGCAACGGGGGTGATGAAAAG.

This clone was picked up many times. Read sequence stops 3 residues before the CDR3 end, and the germline J gene provides the missing end. This rearrangement joins TRBV20-1 to TRBJ2-3; weak D call: TRBD2 (6 bases). CDR1 and CDR2 from the germline V gene are DFQATT and SNEGSKA (reference sequence). CDR3 size: 16 residues. V lost 6 bases and J 2 bases, leaving 21 bases between the germline ends. The part of the CDR3 DNA that was read is TGCAGTGCCCACCCCCCCCCGGGACTTTCCACAGATACG. Amino acids: CSAHPPPGLSTDT. The full CDR3 protein is CSAHPPPGLSTDTQYF.

On this clone itself: The CDR3 end lies 3 residues beyond the end of the read and is filled in from the germline J gene. The rearrangement joins TRBV7-2 to TRBJ2-1; D uncertain. The CDR3 is made up of 14 amino acids. Germline CDR1 is SGHTA and CDR2 is FQGNSA. The V end was cut by 5 bases, the J end by 0 bases, with 8 bases between. The covered CDR3 bases are TGTGCCAGCAGCCCCACCGGCTCCTACAATGAG. Its protein is CASSPTGSYNE. The CDR3 in full is CASSPTGSYNEQFF.

As regards this clone: The read comes to an end 3 residues before the CDR3 does, leaving the germline J gene to fill in the end. The chain couples TRBV6-2 or TRBV6-3 to TRBJ1-3; D gene unclear. The germline gives CDR1 MNHEY, CDR2 SVGEGT. There are 11 residues in the CDR3. CDR3 loop: CGTASGNTIYF. CDR3 DNA, as far as it was read: TGTGGGACTGCCTCTGGAAACACC.

This clone was detected only a few times. A single base separates this from a much larger clone, so it may be a read error. The sequence runs out 3 residues before the end of the CDR3; the remainder is reconstructed from the germline J gene. The chain uses TRBV7-9 and TRBJ1-4, with D maybe TRBD1 (5 bases). Per germline, CDR1 SEHNR and CDR2 FQNEAQ (reference sequence). The CDR3 runs to 14 residues. The CDR3 loop reads CASSLVGESSPLFF. The covered CDR3 bases are TGTGCCAGCAGCTTAGTAGGGGAAAGCTCACCA.

The table lists this clone with many counts. The read ends 3 residues early relative to the CDR3; the germline J gene fills the gap. V is TRBV19 and J is TRBJ1-5; D is unclear. The germline V and J ends were trimmed by 8 bases and 5 bases, with 13 bases remaining between them. This CDR3 contains 13 residues. Germline-derived CDR1 and CDR2 are LNHDA and SQIVND (reference sequence). The covered CDR3 bases are TGTGCCAGTTCTGAGAGACATTATCAGCCC. Its protein product is CASSERHYQP. The whole CDR3 sequence is CASSERHYQPQHF.

The table lists this clone with many counts. The read ends 3 residues early relative to the CDR3; the germline J gene fills the gap. The chain uses TRBV30 and TRBJ1-2; 8 bases are a match to TRBD1. Germline V gives CDR1 GTSNPN, CDR2 SVGIG (reference sequence). The CDR3 is 14 residues long. The trim removed 2 bases at V and 2 bases at J, leaving 4 bases unmatched. The CDR3 sequence is CAWSLQGVNYGYTF. The sequenced CDR3 bases are TGTGCCTGGAGTTTACAGGGGGTAAACTATGGC.

Ten or more counts support this clone. The read ends 3 residues before the CDR3 terminus; that terminus is restored from the germline J gene. The chain combines TRBV7-2 with TRBJ2-3; D gene uncertain. This CDR3 has 14 amino acids. V was pared by 6 bases and J by 0 bases, with 10 bases between. The germline V gene has CDR1 SGHTA and CDR2 FQGNSA. The CDR3 sequence: CASRQALSTDTQYF. The CDR3 bases that were read are TGTGCCAGCAGGCAGGCTCTTAGCACAGATACG.

This clone was recorded a few times. Read sequence stops 3 residues before the CDR3 end, and the germline J gene provides the missing end. The genes are TRBV5-1 and TRBJ1-5; TRBD1 is a possible D gene (5 bases). This CDR3 is 14 amino acids long. Trimming removed 0 bases at V and 6 bases at J, with 10 bases between. Germline V lookup: CDR1 SGHRS, CDR2 YFSETQ. The CDR3 DNA, read in part, is TGCGCCAGCAGCTTGGAGGGGTGGGGTCAGCCC. It specifies CASSLEGWGQP. The CDR3, in full, reads CASSLEGWGQPQHF.

Many counts were recorded for this clone. The sequence runs out 3 residues before the end of the CDR3; the remainder is reconstructed from the germline J gene. The chain joins TRBV30 to TRBJ1-1; D perhaps matches TRBD1 (5 bases). CDR3 length: 12 amino acids. The V end lost 1 base, the J end lost 4 bases, and 7 bases lay between the germline ends. From germline, CDR1 is GTSNPN and CDR2 SVGIG (reference sequence). The CDR3 loop is CAWSARGTEAFF. Partial CDR3 DNA: TGTGCCTGGAGTGCGAGGGGCACTGAA.

This clone came up many times. The read ends 3 residues before the CDR3 terminus; that terminus is restored from the germline J gene. The chain employs TRBV14 and TRBJ2-2, with 10 bases matching TRBD1. V gave up 3 bases and J gave up 4 bases; unmatched junction bases: 8. The CDR3 covers 17 residues. Germline V CDR1 and CDR2: SGHDN, FVKESK. Incomplete CDR3 DNA: TGTGCCAGCAGCCATCCCTGGACAGGGGGTTTCACCGGGGAG. Amino acid sequence: CASSHPWTGGFTGE. The whole CDR3 is CASSHPWTGGFTGELFF.

This clone was detected many times. The CDR3 extends 3 residues past the end of the read, so its final part is completed from the germline J gene. The V call is TRBV28, the J call TRBJ2-7; 7 nucleotides match TRBD1. The CDR3 runs 16 residues. Trimming removed 3 bases from V and 2 bases from J; junction bases left unmatched: 10. Germline-derived CDR1 and CDR2 are MDHEN and SYDVKM. The sequenced part of the CDR3 DNA is TGTGCCAGCAGTTTCCATTTCCCGGGACAGCCCTACGAG. Encoded protein: CASSFHFPGQPYE. The entire CDR3 sequence reads CASSFHFPGQPYEQYF.

The table lists this clone with many counts. The CDR3 end falls 3 residues outside the read, so it is completed with the germline J gene. The rearrangement joins TRBV7-9 to TRBJ2-7, with 11 bases lining up with TRBD1. CDR3 length equals 15 residues. The V segment lost 6 bases and the J segment 5 bases; nucleotides outside the gene matches: 9. Germline CDR1 is SEHNR and CDR2 is FQNEAQ (reference sequence). CDR3 DNA, as far as it was read: TGTGCCAGCAGTTTCGGACAGGGGGCGAATGACGAG. This translates into CASSFGQGANDE. In full, the CDR3 reads CASSFGQGANDEQYF.

This clone was detected only a few times. Since a much larger clone is just one base distant, this may be a read error. The CDR3 end is not reached by the read, which stops 3 residues before it; the germline J gene fills it in. The sample holds other DNA sequences that translate to the same CDR3. J is TRBJ1-3 and V is TRBV7-6; weak D call: TRBD1 (6 bases). Germline loops: CDR1 SGHVS, CDR2 FNYEAQ. The CDR3 runs 18 residues. Incomplete CDR3 DNA: TGTGCCAGCAGCTTGGAGGCCCGACAGGACCTCTCTGGAAACACG. Protein product: CASSLEARQDLSGNT. The full-length CDR3 reads as CASSLEARQDLSGNTIYF.

In its sample, this clone was seen many times. Read sequence stops 3 residues before the CDR3 end, and the germline J gene provides the missing end. The gene calls are TRBV2 and TRBJ2-7; the D gene is possibly TRBD2 (5 bases). The germline CDR1 and CDR2 sequences are SNHLY and FYNNEI. The V and J ends lost 4 bases and 3 bases respectively, with 10 bases between them. The CDR3 is 13 amino acids. The CDR3 bases that were read are TGTGCCAGCAGTGGCGGGCGATACTACGAG. Its translation is CASSGGRYYE. The full-length CDR3 reads as CASSGGRYYEQYF.

This clone occurred many times. Read sequence stops 3 residues before the CDR3 end, and the germline J gene provides the missing end. The chain carries TRBV15 and TRBJ1-2; 8 bases align to TRBD1. This CDR3 is built from 14 residues. Germline V gene data show CDR1 as LNHNV and CDR2 as YYDKDF (reference sequence). The sequenced CDR3 bases are TGTGCCACCAGCAGAGTTGTTCAGGGGGCCGGC. It specifies CATSRVVQGAG. The whole CDR3 reads CATSRVVQGAGYTF.

This clone was counted at least ten times. The CDR3 end is not reached by the read, which stops 3 residues before it; the germline J gene fills it in. The chain couples TRBV20-1 to TRBJ2-7, with 12 bases identical to TRBD2. CDR3 size: 16 residues. CDR1 is DFQATT, CDR2 SNEGSKA, per germline (reference sequence). J gave up 5 bases and V 1 base, and 9 bases lay outside the gene matches. The CDR3 bases that were read are TGCAGTGCTAGAGGGACTAGCGGGAATGTTAGGAACGAG. Amino acids: CSARGTSGNVRNE. The full CDR3 is CSARGTSGNVRNEQYF.

The sample holds a few counts of this clone. The read terminates 3 residues before the CDR3 end, so the remaining end is supplied by the germline J gene. This rearrangement joins TRBV20-1 to TRBJ2-1; tentative D call: TRBD2 (6 bases). The germline gives CDR1 DFQATT, CDR2 SNEGSKA (reference sequence). This CDR3 spans 12 amino acids. V was pared by 7 bases and J by 6 bases, with 13 bases between. CDR3 DNA, as far as it was read: TGCAGTGTCAAGACTAGTGCCAATGAG. It is translated as CSVKTSANE. From start to end, the CDR3 is CSVKTSANEQFF.

There are many counts of this clone. The CDR3 end is not reached by the read, which stops 3 residues before it; the germline J gene fills it in. J is TRBJ2-5 and V is TRBV2; maybe TRBD2 (5 bases). This CDR3 contains 14 residues. From germline, CDR1 is SNHLY and CDR2 FYNNEI. Trimming removed 7 bases from V and 4 bases from J, with 16 bases in between. This CDR3 reads CASTEGLRSETQYF. The DNA read from the CDR3 is TGTGCCAGCACCGAAGGACTGAGATCAGAGACC.

This clone was observed at least ten times. The read halts 3 residues ahead of the CDR3 end, with the missing end drawn from the germline J gene. The chain recombines TRBV7-2 with TRBJ1-2; 8 nucleotides align to TRBD1. The CDR3 runs to 14 residues. CDR1 is SGHTA, CDR2 FQGNSA, per germline. CDR3: CASSQGQAAVGYTF. CDR3 bases read: TGTGCCAGCAGCCAGGGACAGGCTGCAGTCGGC.

This clone was seen at least ten times. The CDR3 extends 3 residues past the end of the read, so its final part is completed from the germline J gene. The chain couples TRBV20-1 to TRBJ2-3; 9 bases agree with TRBD2. The germline V gene has CDR1 DFQATT and CDR2 SNEGSKA (reference sequence). This CDR3 is built from 15 residues. The J segment lost 2 bases and the V segment lost 6 bases, leaving 9 bases of the junction unmatched. CDR3: CSADDLAGVTDTQYF. CDR3 DNA (partial): TGCAGTGCAGATGACTTAGCGGGAGTCACAGATACG.

This clone was observed many times. The read gets to within 3 residues of the CDR3 end, and the germline J gene fills in the rest. The V call is TRBV20-1, the J call TRBJ1-2; 7 bases map to TRBD1. J lost 2 bases, V lost 0 bases, and 9 bases had no gene match. In germline, CDR1 is DFQATT, CDR2 SNEGSKA (reference sequence). The CDR3 is 16 amino acids. The CDR3 DNA, read in part, is TGCAGTGCTAGAGATTGGGGACAGTGGGGCAACTATGGC. Its translation is CSARDWGQWGNYG. The complete CDR3 protein is CSARDWGQWGNYGYTF.

The sample holds many counts of this clone. The CDR3: CASSLGSGTLNEQFF. CDR3 DNA, as far as it was read: TGTGCCAGCAGTTTGGGTAGCGGGACCCTCAATGAG. This rearrangement joins TRBV12-3 or TRBV12-4 to TRBJ2-1, with 8 bases aligning to TRBD2. The CDR3 end lies 3 residues beyond the end of the read and is filled in from the germline J gene. The CDR3 extends over 15 amino acids. J gave up 6 bases and V 3 bases, and 7 bases lay outside the gene matches.

This clone was found many times. The DNA read from the CDR3 is TGTGCCAGCAGCTTATACTCCTACGAG. Translation gives CASSLYSYE. Given in full, the CDR3 is CASSLYSYEQYF. This rearrangement joins TRBV7-2 to TRBJ2-7; D ambiguous. The missing CDR3 end, 3 residues past where the read stops, is filled in from the germline J gene. Between the trimmed V and J ends, which lost 2 bases and 0 bases, there was a span of 2 bases. Germline loops: CDR1 SGHTA, CDR2 FQGNSA. CDR3 size: 12 residues.

This clone was observed many times. The read ends 3 residues before the CDR3 terminus; that terminus is restored from the germline J gene. The chain links TRBV4-1 to TRBJ2-7; 8 positions match TRBD1. Germline V gene lookup returns CDR1 MGHRA and CDR2 YSYEKL. There are 17 residues in the CDR3. J lost 0 bases, V lost 0 bases, and 7 bases had no gene match. The CDR3 bases that were read are TGCGCCAGCAGCCAAGAACAACAGGGGGTCCCCTCCTACGAG. This encodes CASSQEQQGVPSYE. The CDR3, in full, reads CASSQEQQGVPSYEQYF.

This clone came up many times. The CDR3 sequence is CSATRPGQESERPSYEQYF. The CDR3 bases that were read are TGCAGTGCCACAAGACCGGGACAGGAGTCGGAACGGCCATCCTACGAG. The rearrangement uses TRBV20-1 and TRBJ2-7, with 8 nucleotides matching TRBD1. The missing CDR3 end, 3 residues past where the read stops, is filled in from the germline J gene. This CDR3 comprises 19 residues. V was pared by 6 bases and J by 1 base, with 23 bases of the junction left unmatched. Germline V CDR1 and CDR2: DFQATT, SNEGSKA (reference sequence).

This clone appeared many times. Sequencing ends 3 residues short of the CDR3 end; the germline J gene provides the rest. V is TRBV5-7 and J is TRBJ1-2; a weak D match, TRBD1 (5 bases). TRBV5-7 is recorded as an ORF, its role being uncertain. The CDR3 length is 12 residues. The CDR3 is CASSGDRGGYTF. The CDR3 DNA, read in part, is TGTGCCAGCAGCGGCGACAGAGGAGGC.

This clone was seen repeatedly, ten times or more. The missing CDR3 end, 3 residues past where the read stops, is filled in from the germline J gene. This chain links TRBV20-1 with TRBJ2-7; D call uncertain. Germline V gene sequence: CDR1 DFQATT, CDR2 SNEGSKA (reference sequence). Trimming stripped 2 bases from V and 5 bases from J, with 4 bases between. CDR3 length: 10 amino acids. The DNA read from the CDR3 is TGCAGTGCTAGACAGGACGAG. Protein sequence: CSARQDE. The entire CDR3 sequence reads CSARQDEQYF.

This clone came up many times. The read ends 3 residues early relative to the CDR3; the germline J gene fills the gap. This chain uses TRBV20-1 with TRBJ1-4; no definite D call. V lost 6 bases to trimming and J lost 8 bases, with 16 bases between them. Germline V gives CDR1 DFQATT, CDR2 SNEGSKA (reference sequence). CDR3 length: 13 residues. Incomplete CDR3 DNA: TGCAGTGCCCTCGGTGCGGCGGAGGAAAAA. It is translated as CSALGAAEEK. The CDR3 as a whole reads CSALGAAEEKLFF.

There are many counts of this clone. The CDR3 end is not reached by the read, which stops 3 residues before it; the germline J gene fills it in. J is TRBJ2-4 and V is TRBV7-9; 7 nucleotides agree with TRBD1. V was pared by 5 bases and J by 1 base, with 2 bases of the junction left unmatched. Per the germline V gene, CDR1 is SEHNR and CDR2 is FQNEAQ (reference sequence). The length of the CDR3 is 14 residues. The CDR3 protein is CASSAQGAKNIQYF. The part of the CDR3 DNA that was read is TGTGCCAGCAGCGCACAGGGGGCCAAAAACATT.

This clone was seen ten or more times. The read ends 3 residues early relative to the CDR3; the germline J gene fills the gap. The rearrangement links TRBV19 to TRBJ1-5; TRBD1 matches 8 bases. After removal of 6 bases from V and 6 bases from J, the junction contained 16 bases not matched to a gene. The germline CDR1 and CDR2 sequences are LNHDA and SQIVND (reference sequence). The CDR3 has 17 residues. CDR3 region: CASSDFQIRGRGQPQHF. CDR3 bases read: TGTGCCAGTAGCGATTTTCAAATCAGGGGGCGCGGTCAGCCC.